This entry lists 12 T cell receptor beta chains sequenced from one sample in a study of blood T cell repertoires in COVID-19. TCRdb's copy holds only in-frame clones and misses some; the assay was immunoSEQ multiplex PCR. The profile shows about 200,000 clones, 70% to 90% of them singletons. Sequencing was performed on peripheral blood. The receptors here all came from a woman aged 80 or over with acute or convalescent COVID-19.

The chain is built from TRBV7-9 and TRBJ1-4, with 10 nucleotides matching TRBD1. Unmatched junction bases numbered 4, after V lost 1 base and J lost 8 bases. This CDR3 has 15 amino acids. The germline V gene encodes CDR1 SEHNR and CDR2 FQNEAQ (reference sequence). The CDR3 coding sequence is TGTGCCAGCAGCTTAGTCGGGACAGGGGACGAAAAACTGTTTTTT. Translated, it gives CASSLVGTGDEKLFF.

The chain couples TRBV6-5 to TRBJ2-2; D possibly corresponds to TRBD1 (5 bases). Germline V CDR1 and CDR2: MNHEY, SVGAGI. V shed 7 bases and J shed 1 base, with 13 bases lying between them. This CDR3 is built from 15 residues. CDR3 sequence: CASTRYTGNTGELFF. CDR3 DNA sequence: TGTGCCAGCACCCGGTATACAGGGAACACCGGGGAGCTGTTTTTT.

The rearrangement links TRBV30 to TRBJ2-7; 10 positions match TRBD1. This CDR3 spans 14 amino acids. CDR1 and CDR2 from the germline V gene are GTSNPN and SVGIG (reference sequence). Unmatched junction bases numbered 7, after V lost 3 bases and J lost 5 bases. CDR3 in amino acids: CAWRKDRGLHEQYF. CDR3 bases: TGTGCCTGGAGAAAAGACAGGGGGCTCCACGAGCAGTACTTC.

The chain carries TRBV3-1 (or the pseudogene TRBV3-2) and TRBJ2-7, with D unclear. This CDR3 is built from 11 residues. The ends were cut back, 4 bases at V and 6 bases at J, with 7 bases in the middle. CDR1 and CDR2 from the germline V gene are LGHDT and YNNKEL (reference sequence). The CDR3 nucleotides read TGTGCCAGCAGCCTCACCGGCGAGCAGTACTTC. Residues: CASSLTGEQYF.

This clone turned up a few times. V usage is TRBV11-2 and J usage is TRBJ2-1; D is unresolved. Germline CDR1 reads SGHAT; CDR2 reads FQNNGV. The CDR3 spans 11 residues. V dropped 3 bases and J dropped 10 bases, with 7 bases sitting between them. The CDR3 region has the DNA TGTGCCAGCAGCTTCGAGACAGAGCAGTTCTTC. Translating gives CASSFETEQFF.

This clone turned up a few times. This chain connects TRBV2 to TRBJ1-4; maybe TRBD1 (6 bases). The CDR3 extends over 16 amino acids. Germline CDR1 is SNHLY and CDR2 is FYNNEI. V lost 3 bases and J 6 bases, leaving 17 bases between the germline ends. Written as DNA, the CDR3 is TGTGCCAGCAGTGATGCTGGCGACAGGAGGTATGAAAAACTGTTTTTT. Amino acid sequence: CASSDAGDRRYEKLFF.

There are a few counts of this clone. This sequence joins TRBV5-4 and TRBJ1-1; a possible D gene is TRBD1 (5 bases). Between the trimmed V and J ends, which lost 4 bases and 1 base, there was a span of 8 bases. Germline CDR1 reads SGHNT; CDR2 reads YYREEE (reference sequence). This CDR3 is built from 13 residues. CDR3: CASSADTNTEAFF. The CDR3 DNA follows: TGTGCCAGCAGCGCGGACACGAACACTGAAGCTTTCTTT.

The rearrangement joins TRBV6-2 or TRBV6-3 to TRBJ2-3, with 9 nucleotides matching TRBD1. CDR1 is MNHEY, CDR2 SVGEGT, per germline. V lost 5 bases, J lost 2 bases, and 8 bases stayed unmatched. This CDR3 has 16 residues. The CDR3 coding sequence is TGTGCCAGCAGTGACCCCCGGGACAGGGACACAGATACGCAGTATTTT. It yields the protein CASSDPRDRDTDTQYF.

V is TRBV3-1 (or the pseudogene TRBV3-2) and J is TRBJ1-5; 7 bases are a match to TRBD1. Germline loops: CDR1 LGHDT, CDR2 YNNKEL (reference sequence). There are 17 residues in the CDR3. V was clipped by 4 bases and J by 0 bases; unmatched bases: 9. The DNA for the CDR3 is TGTGCCAGCAGCCCAGACAGGGAACCTTATAGCAATCAGCCCCAGCATTTT. The encoded protein is CASSPDREPYSNQPQHF.

V gene TRBV28 combines with J gene TRBJ1-6; the match to TRBD1 covers 8 bases. This CDR3 has 15 residues. Per germline, CDR1 MDHEN and CDR2 SYDVKM. V lost 4 bases to trimming and J lost 10 bases; unmatched junction nucleotides: 9. This chain's CDR3 is CASSSPTGVDSPLHF. Here the CDR3 DNA reads TGTGCCAGCAGTTCCCCGACAGGGGTGGACTCACCCCTCCACTTT.

V and J are TRBV12-3 or TRBV12-4 and TRBJ1-2, with 7 nucleotides matching TRBD1. J gave up 8 bases and V 0 bases, and 3 bases lay outside the gene matches. This CDR3 spans 13 amino acids. The CDR3 sequence: CASSLATGSGYTF. CDR3 coding DNA: TGTGCCAGCAGTTTAGCGACAGGGAGCGGCTACACCTTC.

The rearrangement links TRBV5-1 to TRBJ2-1; 9 bases agree with TRBD2. The CDR3 is 15 residues long. J was trimmed by 6 bases and V by 0 bases; bases with no gene match: 4. CDR1 SGHRS and CDR2 YFSETQ come from the germline V gene. The CDR3 reads CASSLETSGANEQFF. CDR3 sequence (DNA): TGCGCCAGCAGCTTGGAGACTAGCGGCGCCAATGAGCAGTTCTTC.